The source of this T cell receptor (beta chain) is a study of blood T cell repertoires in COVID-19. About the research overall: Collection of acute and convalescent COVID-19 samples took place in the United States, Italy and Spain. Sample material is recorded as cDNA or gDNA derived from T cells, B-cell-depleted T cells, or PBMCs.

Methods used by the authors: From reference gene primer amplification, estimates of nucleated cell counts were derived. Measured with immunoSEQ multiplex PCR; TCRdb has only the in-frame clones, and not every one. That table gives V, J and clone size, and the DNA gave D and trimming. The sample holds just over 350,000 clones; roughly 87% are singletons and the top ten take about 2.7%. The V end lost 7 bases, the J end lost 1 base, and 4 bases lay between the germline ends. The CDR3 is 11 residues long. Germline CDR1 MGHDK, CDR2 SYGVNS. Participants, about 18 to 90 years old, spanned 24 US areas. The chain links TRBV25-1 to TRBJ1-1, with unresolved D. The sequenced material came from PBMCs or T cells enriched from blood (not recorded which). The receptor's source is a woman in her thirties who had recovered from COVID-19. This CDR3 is CASMANTEAFF. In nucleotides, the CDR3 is TGTGCCAGCATGGCGAACACTGAAGCTTTCTTT.